This T cell receptor (beta chain) was sequenced for a study of T cells in Graves' hyperthyroidism and ophthalmopathy. Authors of the study amplified TCR beta CDR3 regions from RNA transcripts. TCR CDR3 regions were first amplified by RT-PCR with HTBI primers. TCRdb redid the calling of the multiplex PCR reads with MiXCR, one entry per CDR3 protein. The table has approximately 400,000 distinct CDR3 sequences, roughly 14% seen once; the top ten hold 20%. The TCR originated in a woman aged 25 to 39 with Graves' ophthalmopathy. Sequencing was performed on blood.

The CDR3 protein is CASSELAAGAFF. The CDR3 DNA is TGTGCCAGCAGTGAACTGGCGGCTGGTGCTTTCTTT. The gene calls are TRBV6-1 and TRBJ1-1; D call uncertain. This CDR3 contains 12 residues. The germline gives CDR1 MNHNS, CDR2 SASEGT. With 2 bases removed from V and 11 bases from J, the gap between germline ends came to 12 bases.